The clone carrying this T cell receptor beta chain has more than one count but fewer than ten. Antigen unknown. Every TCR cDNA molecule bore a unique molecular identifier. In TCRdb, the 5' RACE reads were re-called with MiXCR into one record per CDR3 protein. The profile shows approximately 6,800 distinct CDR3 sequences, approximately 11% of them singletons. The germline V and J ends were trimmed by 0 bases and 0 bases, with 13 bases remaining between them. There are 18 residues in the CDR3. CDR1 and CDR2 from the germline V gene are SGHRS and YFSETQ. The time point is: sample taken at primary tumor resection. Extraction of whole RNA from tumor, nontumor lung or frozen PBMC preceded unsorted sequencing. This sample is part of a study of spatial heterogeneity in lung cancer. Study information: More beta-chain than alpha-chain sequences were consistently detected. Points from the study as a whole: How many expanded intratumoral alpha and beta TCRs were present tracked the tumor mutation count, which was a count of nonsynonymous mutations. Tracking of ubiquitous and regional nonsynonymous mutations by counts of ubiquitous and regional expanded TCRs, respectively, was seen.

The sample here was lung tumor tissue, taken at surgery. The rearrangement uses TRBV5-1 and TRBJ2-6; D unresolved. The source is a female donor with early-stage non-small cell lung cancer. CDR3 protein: CASSLVPLGYSGANVLTF. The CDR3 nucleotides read TGCGCCAGCAGCTTGGTTCCCCTAGGTTACTCTGGGGCCAACGTCCTGACTTTC. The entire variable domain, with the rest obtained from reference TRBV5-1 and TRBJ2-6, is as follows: KAGVTQTPRYLIKTRGQQVTLSCSPISGHRSVSWYQQTPGQGLQFLFEYFSETQRNKGNFPGRFSGRQFSNSRSEMNVSTLELGDSALYLCASSLVPLGYSGANVLTFGAGSRLTVL.